The following is a TCR beta chain sequence with its context. Germline V lookup: CDR1 LNHNV, CDR2 YYDKDF (reference sequence). This CDR3 contains 14 residues. The V end lost 5 bases, the J end lost 0 bases, and 10 bases lay between the germline ends. Researchers ran the PCR with 60 Vbeta and 13 Jbeta primers. Measured with immunoSEQ multiplex PCR; TCRdb has only the in-frame clones, and not every one. The sample lists approximately 200,000 clones, around 75% occurring once. These data belong to a study of cytomegalovirus exposure and HLA in healthy donors. This sequence was found in a woman under 40 in good health and CMV-seropositive. Sequencing was performed on PBMCs. The V call is TRBV15, the J call TRBJ1-1; no definite D call. CDR3 DNA: TGTGCCACCAGCGAGAGGTTACTGAACACTGAAGCTTTCTTT. Translated: CATSERLLNTEAFF.